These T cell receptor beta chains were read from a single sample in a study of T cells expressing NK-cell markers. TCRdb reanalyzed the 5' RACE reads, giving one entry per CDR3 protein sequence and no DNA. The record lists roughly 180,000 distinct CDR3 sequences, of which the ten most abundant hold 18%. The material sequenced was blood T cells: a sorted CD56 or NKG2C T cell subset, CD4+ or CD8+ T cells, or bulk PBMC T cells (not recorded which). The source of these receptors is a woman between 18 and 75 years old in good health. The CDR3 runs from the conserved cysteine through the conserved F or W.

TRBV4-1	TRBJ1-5	CASSQDFGHQPQHF
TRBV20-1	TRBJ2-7	CSASGASYEQYF
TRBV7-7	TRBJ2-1	CASSSGTGGRYNEQFF
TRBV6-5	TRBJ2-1	CASSYSPPRGIYNEQFF
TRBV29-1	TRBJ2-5	CSVEAGAGTQYF
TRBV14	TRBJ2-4	CASSQAPGNIQYF
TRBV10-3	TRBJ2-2	CATDRGDTGELFF
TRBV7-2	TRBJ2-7	CASSVTVTGTYEQYF
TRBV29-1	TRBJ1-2	CSVRRDSSNYGYTF
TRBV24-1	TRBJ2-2	CATSGRNANTGELFF
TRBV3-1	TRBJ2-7	CASSQTSSYEQYF
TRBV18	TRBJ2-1	CASSPPRGTSYNEQFF
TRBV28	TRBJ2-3	CATHGPGTAPSTDTQYF
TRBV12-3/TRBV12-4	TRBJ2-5	CASSQPMSGETQYF
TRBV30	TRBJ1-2	CAWSEDRGYGYTF
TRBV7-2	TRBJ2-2	CASSLGGGLANTGELFF
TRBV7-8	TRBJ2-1	CASSTLAELYNEQFF
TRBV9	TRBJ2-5	CASSVGRGGAGETQYF
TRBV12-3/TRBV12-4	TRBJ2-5	CASSLMLGGETQYF
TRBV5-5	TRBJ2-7	CASSSGQALTYEQYF
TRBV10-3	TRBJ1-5	CAISGDRGNQPQHF
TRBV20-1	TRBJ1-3	CSARDGQGGGNTIYF
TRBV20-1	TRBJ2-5	CSAGTPGQDGTQYF
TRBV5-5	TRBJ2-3	CASSFWRGATDTQYF
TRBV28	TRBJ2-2	CASRPGQGIPTGELFF
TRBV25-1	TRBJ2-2	CASRTGAGELFF
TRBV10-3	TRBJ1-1	CAISEWGNTEAFF
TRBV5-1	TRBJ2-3	CASRLDEGSTDTQYF